This T cell receptor beta chain derives from a study of blood T cell repertoires in COVID-19. In the study overall: The United States, Italy and Spain were the sources of the acute and convalescent COVID-19 samples. The analysed material was cDNA or gDNA that came from T cells, B-cell-depleted T cells, or PBMCs.

V lost 3 bases and J lost 2, with 2 bases in between. CDR1 MDHEN and CDR2 SYDVKM come from the germline V gene. The CDR3 totals 12 residues. In the source study's methods: Amplification of reference gene primers provided the estimated nucleated cell counts. The method was immunoSEQ multiplex PCR; TCRdb's version includes in-frame clones alone and lacks a portion of them. V and J calls and clone size are those listed in that table; D and trimming were worked out from the DNA. This sample carries 50,000 to 70,000 clones, about nine tenths of them seen once, and the ten largest clones take about 9.7%. Specimen: peripheral blood. J is TRBJ1-5 and V is TRBV28; D not certain. The receptor was isolated from a woman aged 80 or over with active COVID-19. The CDR3 loop is CASSFGNQPQHF. The CDR3 region has the DNA TGTGCCAGCAGTTTCGGCAATCAGCCCCAGCATTTT.